The rows below give T cell receptor beta chains drawn from one sample of a study of radiotherapy plus CTLA-4 blockade in lung cancer. Some clones are missing from TCRdb's copy, which holds only in-frame ones; the method was immunoSEQ multiplex PCR. The table lists some 49,000 clones, approximately 85% of them singletons, with about a quarter in the top ten. The sample was peripheral blood, taken from a patient treated with radiotherapy plus ipilimumab. The origin of the receptors is a human donor with non-small cell lung cancer whose response to radiotherapy plus ipilimumab could not be evaluated. CDR3s include the opening cysteine and the closing phenylalanine or tryptophan. D genes are given only for firm matches. Clone size appears in some rows only: once, few, many, or a class for an expanded clone.

TRBJ2-7 | TRBD1 | TRBV5-5 | - | TGTGCCAGCAGCGGGGGACAGGGGAAACCCTACGAGCAGTACTTC | CASSGGQGKPYEQYF
TRBJ2-7 | - | TRBV5-1 | once | TGCGCCAGCAGCATTCTCGGGACAACCAACTACGAGCAGTACTTC | CASSILGTTNYEQYF
TRBJ2-2 | TRBD1 | TRBV5-1 | - | TGCGCCAGCAGCTTCCACAGGGGGCAGGGCACCGGGGAGCTGTTTTTT | CASSFHRGQGTGELFF
TRBJ2-3 | - | TRBV11-1 | - | TGTGCCAGCAGCTTTTTCCCCAGGGGTGGAGATACGCAGTATTTT | CASSFFPRGGDTQYF
TRBJ2-7 | - | TRBV6-5 | few | TGTGCCAGCAGTTATACGACTATACGTCCGAACGAGCAGTACTTC | CASSYTTIRPNEQYF
TRBJ2-1 | - | TRBV29-1 | - | TGCAGCGTTGAACCGCAGGAATCCTACAATGAGCAGTTCTTC | CSVEPQESYNEQFF
TRBJ2-7 | TRBD1 | TRBV27 | once | TGTGCCAGCAGTTCGGACAGGGAACTCCACGAGCAGTACTTC | CASSSDRELHEQYF
TRBJ1-5 | TRBD1 | TRBV16 | - | TGTGCCAGCAGCCACGGGACAGACAATCAGCCCCAGCATTTT | CASSHGTDNQPQHF
TRBJ2-1 | TRBD1 | TRBV5-4 | - | TGTGCCAGCAGCTCATGGGACAGGATATACAATGAGCAGTTCTTC | CASSSWDRIYNEQFF
TRBJ2-7 | - | TRBV7-3 | - | TGTGCCAGCAGCTTAGGTCCCAGGGGATCCTACGAGCAGTACTTC | CASSLGPRGSYEQYF
TRBJ1-5 | - | TRBV28 | - | TGTGCCAGCAGTCCCGGACAGCATAGCAATCAGCCCCAGCATTTT | CASSPGQHSNQPQHF
TRBJ2-5 | - | TRBV6-5 | - | TGTGCCAGCAGTTACTCGAGGGGGAAAACTCAAGAGACCCAGTACTTC | CASSYSRGKTQETQYF
TRBJ1-4 | TRBD1 | TRBV11-2 | few | TGTGCCAGCAGCCGAGGACAGGGAAAACTGTTTTTT | CASSRGQGKLFF
TRBJ2-4 | - | TRBV6-5 | few | TGTGCCAGCAGCCAGGGAAACATTCAGTACTTC | CASSQGNIQYF
TRBJ2-3 | TRBD2 | TRBV7-9 | - | TGTGCCAGCAGCTCACTCCTAGTCACGGGAGGGCCCAGCACAGATACGCAGTATTTT | CASSSLLVTGGPSTDTQYF
TRBJ2-1 | TRBD2 | TRBV27 | - | TGTGCCAGCAGTTTTCGAACGAGACACCTAGCGGCAGAATACAATGAGCAGTTCTTC | CASSFRTRHLAAEYNEQFF
TRBJ2-7 | - | TRBV7-2 | - | TGTGCCAGCAGCCTGAAGGGGCAGGGCGTTGTCATCTACGAGCAGTACTTC | CASSLKGQGVVIYEQYF
TRBJ1-2 | - | TRBV7-8 | few | TGTGCCAGCAGCTCTCCGACGAAGGGGGGCTACACCTTC | CASSSPTKGGYTF
TRBJ1-2 | TRBD1 | TRBV7-2 | - | TGTGCCAGCAGCTTAGAACAGGGGCCTAACTATGGCTACACCTTC | CASSLEQGPNYGYTF
TRBJ2-1 | TRBD1 | TRBV29-1 | - | TGCAGCGGTCTATTTGGGGACAGCTCCTACAATGAGCAGTTCTTC | CSGLFGDSSYNEQFF
TRBJ1-2 | - | TRBV7-2 | once | TGTGCCAGTCGGGCAGGGGACAACTATGGCTACACCTTC | CASRAGDNYGYTF
TRBJ2-7 | - | TRBV4-3 | - | TGCGCCAGCAGCATCGGTAGGGGGGGCTACGAGCAGTACTTC | CASSIGRGGYEQYF
TRBJ1-4 | TRBD1 | TRBV6-5 | - | TGTGCCAGCAGTCGACAGGGCCGATATGAAAAACTGTTTTTT | CASSRQGRYEKLFF
TRBJ1-2 | TRBD1 | TRBV6-5 | - | TGTGCCAGCAGTTACCAACAGGGGGGGAACTATGGCTACACCTTC | CASSYQQGGNYGYTF
TRBJ1-4 | TRBD1 | TRBV15 | once | TGTGCCACCAGCAGAGTTGGGACAGCCAATGAAAAACTGTTTTTT | CATSRVGTANEKLFF
TRBJ2-6 | - | TRBV18 | - | TGTGCCAGCTCACCAGTCGAGGCCTTCTCTGGGGCCAACGTCCTGACTTTC | CASSPVEAFSGANVLTF
TRBJ2-1 | TRBD2 | TRBV7-3 | - | TGTGCCAGCGGACTAGCGGGAGGATCCTACAATGAGCAGTTCTTC | CASGLAGGSYNEQFF
TRBJ2-2 | TRBD2 | TRBV7-2 | once | TGTGCCAGCAGCCAGACGCGCGGGAGCACCGGGGAGCTGTTTTTT | CASSQTRGSTGELFF
TRBJ2-7 | - | TRBV6-1 | - | TGTGCCAGCAGTGAGTATCGCTACGAGCAGTACTTC | CASSEYRYEQYF
TRBJ2-7 | TRBD2 | TRBV4-3 | - | TGCGCCAGCAGCCAAGAAAGGTTCGCTGGGACTAGCTTCTACGAGCAGTACTTC | CASSQERFAGTSFYEQYF
TRBJ1-4 | - | TRBV7-3 | - | TGTGCCAGCAGCTCCCGTGAGACAGCAAATGAAAAACTGTTTTTT | CASSSRETANEKLFF
TRBJ1-1 | - | TRBV7-8 | - | TGTGCCAGCAGCTTAGTCTTAGGAGGGTACACTGAAGCTTTCTTT | CASSLVLGGYTEAFF
TRBJ2-3 | TRBD2 | TRBV27 | - | TGTGCCAGCAGTTTAAGGGGGGAGCGGGAGGGCACAGATACGCAGTATTTT | CASSLRGEREGTDTQYF
TRBJ1-1 | - | TRBV7-2 | - | TGTGCCAGCAGCTTATCCGTCAGGGGTATCACTGAAGCTTTCTTT | CASSLSVRGITEAFF
TRBJ2-7 | - | TRBV7-2 | - | TGTGCCAGCAGCCCGGACAGATACGAGCAGTACTTC | CASSPDRYEQYF
TRBJ2-3 | - | TRBV5-4 | once | TGTGCCAGCAGCTCGGCTAGCCTACTATCCTCTAGCACAGATACGCAGTATTTT | CASSSASLLSSSTDTQYF
TRBJ1-1 | - | TRBV18 | - | TGTGCCAGCTCACCACCGAGGCGCGTTGCGGACACTGAAGCTTTCTTT | CASSPPRRVADTEAFF
TRBJ2-1 | - | TRBV7-9 | - | TGTGCCAGCAGCGCACCGAGCGAGCAGTTCTTC | CASSAPSEQFF